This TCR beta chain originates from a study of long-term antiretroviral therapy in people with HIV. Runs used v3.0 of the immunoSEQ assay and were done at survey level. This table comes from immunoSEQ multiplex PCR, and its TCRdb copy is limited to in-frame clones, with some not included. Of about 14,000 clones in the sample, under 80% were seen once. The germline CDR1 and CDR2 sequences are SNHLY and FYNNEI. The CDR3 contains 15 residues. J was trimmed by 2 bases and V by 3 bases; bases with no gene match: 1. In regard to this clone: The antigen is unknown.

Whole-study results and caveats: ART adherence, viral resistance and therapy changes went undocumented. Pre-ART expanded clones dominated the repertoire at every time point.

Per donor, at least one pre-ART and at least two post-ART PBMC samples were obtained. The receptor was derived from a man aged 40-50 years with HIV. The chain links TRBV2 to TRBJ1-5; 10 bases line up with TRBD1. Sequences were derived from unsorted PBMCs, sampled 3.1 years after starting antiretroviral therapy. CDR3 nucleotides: TGTGCCAGCAGTGACGGGACAGGGGGCAATCAGCCCCAGCATTTT. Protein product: CASSDGTGGNQPQHF.